This T cell receptor beta chain came from a study of blood T cells in healthy people across ages. Across the whole study: When template switching was applied, about one barcoded beta molecule was captured per two T cells.

Findings and caveats of the study: Both naive CD4+ cell counts and diversity were greater in long-lived donors than in aged donors.

In terms of origin and age, donors were healthy Caucasian individuals from Russia aged about 6 to 90. The CDR3 has 15 residues. Germline V lookup: CDR1 MDHEN, CDR2 SYDVKM. V lost 3 bases and J lost 4; bases outside the gene matches: 4. A second about 7 to 11 cycle PCR used barcoded and J-beta primers. CDR3-containing paired-end reads numbering at least 2.5 million came from each sample. TCRdb reprocessed the 5' RACE reads with MiXCR, giving one entry per CDR3 protein. The profile shows some 1.5 million distinct CDR3 sequences, 28% of them singletons. The sample holds a few counts of this clonotype. Its antigen remains unknown.

V and J are TRBV28 and TRBJ1-5; 9 bases align to TRBD1. The TCR comes from a woman aged 25-40 years in good health. Sequencing used blood. Here the CDR3 DNA reads TGTGCCAGCAGTTTCCCCGGGACAGGGAATCAGCCCCAGCATTTT. It encodes CASSFPGTGNQPQHF.